The TCR beta chain under discussion was sequenced for a study of blood T cell repertoires in COVID-19. Overall study context: From T cells, B-cell-depleted T cells, or PBMCs came the material, which was cDNA or gDNA.

Between the trimmed V and J ends, which lost 4 bases and 11 bases, there was a span of 17 bases. The CDR3 totals 13 residues. The germline V gene has CDR1 MNHEY and CDR2 SVGAGI. TCRdb's table, derived via immunoSEQ multiplex PCR, lists solely in-frame clones and lacks some. The sample lists 150,000 or so clones; 87% were seen once. Individuals drawn from approximately 26 US areas were roughly 18 to 95 years old. Sequencing was done on a sample of PBMCs or T cells enriched from blood (not recorded which). V usage is TRBV6-5 and J usage is TRBJ1-1; D call uncertain. The source is a woman in her forties or fifties who had recovered from COVID-19. The CDR3 here is CASSLEGLRAAFF. CDR3 coding DNA: TGTGCCAGCAGTTTGGAGGGTCTGAGGGCGGCTTTCTTT.